The 14 T cell receptor beta chains in this list originate from one sample, sequenced in a study of cytomegalovirus exposure and HLA in healthy donors. PCR primers comprised 60 Vbeta and 13 Jbeta primers. TCRdb's table, derived via immunoSEQ multiplex PCR, lists solely in-frame clones and lacks some. The table has about 140,000 clones, about 80% seen once; the top ten hold around 2.4%. Material: PBMCs. The receptors were sampled from a woman aged 18-35 years in good health and CMV-seropositive.

The CDR3 spells CASSLAGGHYEQYF. CDR3 DNA sequence: TGTGCCAGCAGCTTGGCCGGGGGGCACTACGAGCAGTACTTC. The rearrangement uses TRBV5-4 and TRBJ2-7; possibly TRBD2 for D (7 bases). The CDR3 is made up of 14 amino acids. V was pared by 0 bases and J by 3 bases, with 10 bases between. The germline CDR1 and CDR2 sequences are SGHNT and YYREEE (reference sequence). Supplemented by reference TRBV5-4 and TRBJ2-7, the full variable domain reads ETGVTQSPTHLIKTRGQQVTLRCSSQSGHNTVSWYQQALGQGPQFIFQYYREEENGRGNFPPRFSGLQFPNYSSELNVNALELDDSALYLCASSLAGGHYEQYFGPGTRLTVT.

The V gene is TRBV28, the J gene TRBJ2-7; D possibly uses TRBD1 or TRBD2 (6 bases each). The length of the CDR3 is 13 residues. Per the germline V gene, CDR1 is MDHEN and CDR2 is SYDVKM. V was shortened by 10 bases and J by 9 bases, with 22 bases between the two germline ends. CDR3 in amino acids: CANRRVQGILQYF. For the CDR3, the DNA is TGTGCCAACAGGAGGGTCCAGGGGATATTGCAGTACTTC.

CDR3 coding DNA: TGTGCCAGCATCCCGGCGGGGGGAGTAGACTACAATGAGCAGTTCTTC. Its protein product is CASIPAGGVDYNEQFF. The J gene is TRBJ2-1, the V gene TRBV5-4; 8 bases match TRBD2. V shed 6 bases and J 3 bases; nucleotides not matched to a gene: 11. CDR1 and CDR2 from the germline V gene are SGHNT and YYREEE (reference sequence). The CDR3 spans 16 residues.

There are a few counts of this clone. The chain's CDR3 is CASSLGPGVPNTEAFF. The DNA of the CDR3 is TGTGCCAGCAGCTTAGGCCCGGGGGTCCCGAACACTGAAGCTTTCTTT. The chain carries TRBV11-2 and TRBJ1-1; TRBD1 is a possible D gene (5 bases). Trimming cost V 1 base and J 1 base, with 13 bases left between them. This CDR3 comprises 16 residues. Germline lookup yields CDR1 SGHAT and CDR2 FQNNGV.

This clone was detected a few times. V is TRBV10-1 and J is TRBJ2-5; D ambiguous. The V gene's germline CDR1 is WNHNN and CDR2 SYGVQD (reference sequence). CDR3 size: 13 residues. V lost 4 bases and J lost 2, with 8 bases in between. The CDR3: CASSARVQETQYF. In DNA, the CDR3 is TGCGCCAGCAGTGCAAGAGTTCAAGAGACCCAGTACTTC.

The rearrangement uses TRBV30 and TRBJ2-7, with 7 bases that match TRBD1. The junction had 9 bases not matched to a gene; V was cut back by 2 bases and J by 2 bases. In germline, CDR1 is GTSNPN, CDR2 SVGIG (reference sequence). The CDR3 sequence is 15 residues long. For the CDR3, the DNA is TGTGCCTGGAGTAGGCAGATCGGGACAGCCTACGAGCAGTACTTC. Its protein product is CAWSRQIGTAYEQYF.

The chain carries TRBV4-1 and TRBJ2-5, with D perhaps TRBD2 (7 bases). TRBJ2-7 explains the end of the DNA better; the J call may be wrong. Germline lookup yields CDR1 MGHRA and CDR2 YSYEKL. The CDR3 contains 15 residues. The CDR3 spells CASSQEWGGLGEQYF. The CDR3 coding sequence is TGCGCCAGCAGCCAAGAATGGGGGGGGCTGGGCGAGCAGTACTTC.

This clone was observed once. V usage is TRBV6-1 and J usage is TRBJ1-2, with 7 positions matching TRBD1. The CDR3 covers 13 residues. Losses at the gene ends were 7 bases for V and 5 bases for J; bases not matched to a gene: 7. Germline assignment: CDR1 MNHNS and CDR2 SASEGT. The CDR3 region is CASKAGGPYGYTF. DNA for the CDR3: TGTGCCAGCAAAGCAGGGGGGCCTTATGGCTACACCTTC.

This chain uses TRBV9 with TRBJ1-1; D gene ambiguous. The CDR3 spans 13 residues. Trimming took off 3 bases at V and 1 base at J, with 7 bases between the two ends. Germline assignment: CDR1 SGDLS and CDR2 YYNGEE. The CDR3 nucleotides read TGTGCCAGCAGCGCCTCTCGGAACACTGAAGCTTTCTTT. Residues: CASSASRNTEAFF.

This clone was seen just once. The chain couples TRBV19 to TRBJ2-1, with 8 nucleotides matching TRBD1. The germline V gene has CDR1 LNHDA and CDR2 SQIVND (reference sequence). The CDR3 has 11 amino acids. Trimming took 10 bases from V and 6 from J; bases not matched to a gene: 2. The CDR3: CATDRGNEQFF. The CDR3 DNA reads as TGTGCCACAGACAGGGGCAATGAGCAGTTCTTC. Filled out from reference TRBV19 and TRBJ2-1, the complete variable domain reads DGGITQSPKYLFRKEGQNVTLSCEQNLNHDAMYWYRQDPGQGLRLIYYSQIVNDFQKGDIAEGYSVSREKKESFPLTVTSAQKNPTAFYLCATDRGNEQFFGPGTRLTVL.

To note about this clone: One end of the junction does not line up with germline, which may come from a read error. The chain joins TRBV4-1 to TRBJ1-2, with no clear D. This CDR3 is 16 amino acids long. From germline, CDR1 is MGHRA and CDR2 YSYEKL. CDR3 region: CASSQDPGQSNYVYTF. CDR3 DNA sequence: TGCGCCAGCAGCCAAGATCCCGGCCAGAGTAACTATGTCTACACCTTC.

This chain uses TRBV5-4 with TRBJ2-1, with 11 bases lining up with TRBD2. CDR3 length equals 15 residues. V lost 4 bases and J lost 6; bases outside the gene matches: 6. Germline-derived CDR1 and CDR2 are SGHNT and YYREEE (reference sequence). DNA for the CDR3: TGTGCCAGCAGCCGGGACGGACTAGCGGGCAATGAGCAGTTCTTC. It translates to CASSRDGLAGNEQFF.

The chain has TRBV5-1 and TRBJ1-1, with 10 bases identical to TRBD1. The CDR3 totals 14 residues. The V gene end was trimmed by 4 bases and the J gene end by 4 bases; junction bases not matched to a gene: 4. Germline CDR1 is SGHRS and CDR2 is YFSETQ. CDR3 coding DNA: TGCGCCAGCAGCACCGGACAGGGGGGCACTGAAGCTTTCTTT. It is translated as CASSTGQGGTEAFF.

The chain has TRBV30 and TRBJ2-7; 8 positions agree with TRBD2. From germline, CDR1 is GTSNPN and CDR2 SVGIG (reference sequence). This CDR3 is 14 amino acids long. V lost 1 base to trimming and J lost 4 bases; unmatched junction nucleotides: 6. The CDR3 loop reads CAWSGGGTLYEQYF. The CDR3, as DNA: TGTGCCTGGAGTGGCGGGGGGACATTATACGAGCAGTACTTC.